This TCR beta chain was sequenced during a study of cytomegalovirus exposure and HLA in healthy donors. Study observations and caveats: CMV antigen specificity was confirmed in vitro for a few CMV-associated chains. A list of 150 to 200 TCR beta chains associated with cytomegalovirus was given. Clusters of TCRs from the first cohort tended to co-occur in the roughly 120 validation repertoires (as a later analysis found).

Some clones are missing from TCRdb's copy, which holds only in-frame ones; the method was immunoSEQ multiplex PCR. The sample shows over 110,000 clones, 85% to 90% of them seen only once. The CDR3 has 15 amino acids. Germline CDR1 reads MNHEY; CDR2 reads SMNVEV (reference sequence). Deletions cut 8 bases from V and 3 bases from J, with 20 bases between. While the first cohort had 600 to 800 subjects, the donors belonged to the separate validation cohort of about 120 subjects. About this clone: Its antigen is still unknown.

The sample was PBMCs. This receptor was obtained from a man younger than 35 in good health and CMV-seropositive. The chain joins TRBV27 to TRBJ2-7; perhaps TRBD1 as D (5 bases). As DNA, the CDR3 is TGTGCCAGCCCCAAGACCAGCAGGGCGAACTACGAGCAGTACTTC. This encodes CASPKTSRANYEQYF.